This T cell receptor beta chain appears in the sequencing data of a study of T cells in Graves' hyperthyroidism and ophthalmopathy. Newly diagnosed hyperthyroidism patients aged 18 to 65 years had disease lasting under 2 months. Exclusion criteria comprised uncontrolled infection, other autoimmune disease, pregnancy or lactation. PBMCs were collected from an approximately 9.5 ml volume of fresh peripheral blood. Researchers amplified the TCR beta CDR3 regions from RNA transcripts. Using the HTBI primer set, a first-round RT-PCR was run on the TCR CDR3. Each CDR3 protein is one row after TCRdb ran MiXCR on the multiplex PCR reads. The data show roughly 200,000 distinct CDR3 sequences, about 18% seen once. Germline values: CDR1 SGHTA, CDR2 FQGNSA. The CDR3 runs to 16 residues. J lost 5 bases, V lost 1 base, and 7 bases had no gene match.

The chain employs TRBV7-2 and TRBJ2-3; 9 bases match TRBD1. The sequence was collected from a man aged 40-49 years with Graves' hyperthyroidism. Source material: blood. The DNA for the CDR3 is TGTGCCAGCAGCTTAGGTGGGACAGGGTGGAAAGATACGCAGTATTTT. Its protein product is CASSLGGTGWKDTQYF.